Presented here are 19 T cell receptor beta chains from one specimen sequenced in a study of molecular identifiers for immune sequencing clone quantification. TCRdb processed the PCR reads anew with MiXCR; each CDR3 protein has one entry. The sample contains about 630,000 distinct CDR3 sequences, 25% of which appear only once. Sequenced: naive CD8+ T cells from blood, with Jurkat cell RNA spiked in. The subset: FACS-sorted CD8+CD4-CCR7+CD45RA+ naive T cells. These receptors all come from a human donor in good health. Some libraries in this study had Jurkat cell RNA spiked in.

V gene TRBV11-2 combines with J gene TRBJ2-2, with D possibly being TRBD1 (5 bases). The CDR3 is 18 residues long. The V end was cut by 2 bases, the J end by 2 bases, with 18 bases between. Looked up from germline, CDR1 is SGHAT and CDR2 is FQNNGV. In DNA form, the CDR3 reads TGTGCCAGCAGCTTATGGTCACAGGATACATCAAACACCGGGGAGCTGTTTTTT. This codes for CASSLWSQDTSNTGELFF.

In its sample, this clonotype was seen many times. This chain links TRBV29-1 with TRBJ2-3, with 12 bases lining up with TRBD2. Germline V gene sequence: CDR1 SQVTM, CDR2 ANQGSEA. The V and J ends lost 6 bases and 11 bases, in that order; junction bases with no gene match: 6. The CDR3 extends over 12 amino acids. The CDR3 region is CSVTSGGEGQYF. CDR3 bases: TGCAGCGTGACTAGCGGGGGTGAAGGGCAGTATTTT.

This clonotype has a handful of counts. The chain carries TRBV6-4 and TRBJ2-3; TRBD2 is a possible D gene (6 bases). The CDR3 is 16 amino acids. Trimming cost V 5 bases and J 2 bases, with 17 bases left between them. CDR1 is MRHNA and CDR2 is SNTAGT in the germline V gene. CDR3 nucleotides: TGTGCCAGCAGTTTTAGCGGCTACGACATCACAGATACGCAGTATTTT. Translated: CASSFSGYDITDTQYF.

CDR3 protein: CASSIDREDSRWEQFF. The DNA of the CDR3 is TGTGCCAGTAGTATAGATAGGGAGGACAGCCGATGGGAGCAGTTCTTC. The gene calls are TRBV19 and TRBJ2-1, with D possibly called TRBD1 or TRBD2 (6 bases each). There are 16 residues in the CDR3. The germline V gene has CDR1 LNHDA and CDR2 SQIVND (reference sequence). Trimming shortened V by 0 bases and J by 10 bases, and 19 bases separated the two germline ends. The full variable domain, completed using reference TRBV19 and TRBJ2-1, is DGGITQSPKYLFRKEGQNVTLSCEQNLNHDAMYWYRQDPGQGLRLIYYSQIVNDFQKGDIAEGYSVSREKKESFPLTVTSAQKNPTAFYLCASSIDREDSRWEQFFGPGTRLTVL.

This clonotype was picked up a small number of times. The rearrangement links TRBV14 to TRBJ2-4, with D uncertain. TRBJ2-1 explains the end of the DNA better; the J call may be wrong. The CDR3 runs 14 residues. Germline V gene sequence: CDR1 SGHDN, CDR2 FVKESK. The CDR3, as DNA: TGTGCCAGCAGCCGCGAGGAAGCCAAAAACATTCAGTTCTTC. Its translation is CASSREEAKNIQFF.

CDR3: CATSDPRDPTYEQYF. The CDR3 region has the DNA TGTGCCACCAGTGATCCCCGGGACCCTACGTACGAGCAGTACTTC. The chain joins TRBV24-1 to TRBJ2-7; D is tentatively TRBD1 or TRBD2 (5 bases each). The CDR3 is 15 amino acids. CDR1 and CDR2 (germline): KGHDR, SFDVKD. With 3 bases removed from V and 4 bases from J, the gap between germline ends came to 15 bases.

This clonotype was seen once. An end of the junction does not agree with germline; a read error may underlie this. This rearrangement joins TRBV28 to TRBJ2-3; 7 bases are a match to TRBD1. In germline, CDR1 is MDHEN, CDR2 SYDVKM. The CDR3 runs 16 residues. DNA of the CDR3: TGTGCCGGCAGTTTAAAGAGGACAGGCCTCCCAGATACGCAGTATTTT. Its translation: CAGSLKRTGLPDTQYF.

This clonotype was counted between two and nine times. The chain is built from TRBV6-1 and TRBJ2-7; the match to TRBD2 covers 7 bases. The CDR3 is 14 amino acids. V gave up 7 bases and J gave up 5 bases; unmatched junction bases: 11. CDR1 is MNHNS, CDR2 SASEGT, per germline. The CDR3 region has the DNA TGTGCCAGCAAGAGATGGGGGGGGATTAACGAGCAGTACTTC. Residues: CASKRWGGINEQYF.

Only one count was recorded for this clonotype. One junction end does not reproduce the germline sequence, and a read error may be involved. The J gene is TRBJ1-1, the V gene TRBV7-6; D is unclear. CDR1 and CDR2 (germline): SGHVS, FNYEAQ. The CDR3 totals 15 residues. The CDR3 DNA is TGTGCCAGCAGCTTAGGGCCTTCCATGAACACTGGAGCTTTCTTT. It is translated as CASSLGPSMNTGAFF. The whole variable domain, remainder taken from reference TRBV7-6 and TRBJ1-1, is GAGVSQSPRYKVTKRGQDVALRCDPISGHVSLYWYRQALGQGPEFLTYFNYEAQQDKSGLPNDRFSAERPEGSISTLTIQRTEQRDSAMYRCASSLGPSMNTGAFFGQGTRLTVV.

Concerning this clonotype: This may arise from a read error, as a much more abundant clone is one base away. The chain carries TRBV4-3 and TRBJ2-5, with D uncertain. The CDR3 is 14 amino acids. Germline V gene sequence: CDR1 LGHNA, CDR2 YSLEER. The CDR3 spells CASGQDLSGETQYF. CDR3 nucleotide sequence: TGCGCCAGCGGCCAAGATCTTTCTGGGGAGACCCAGTACTTC.

This clonotype was picked up many times. This chain uses TRBV5-1 with TRBJ2-3, with 13 positions matching TRBD2. This CDR3 has 15 residues. Looked up from germline, CDR1 is SGHRS and CDR2 is YFSETQ. The J segment lost 6 bases and the V segment lost 0 bases, leaving 1 base of the junction unmatched. The CDR3 here is CASSLGTSGGDTQYF. Here the CDR3 DNA reads TGCGCCAGCAGCTTGGGGACTAGCGGGGGCGATACGCAGTATTTT.

At least ten counts were recorded for this clonotype. The V call is TRBV19, the J call TRBJ2-1; 12 bases map to TRBD2. With V trimmed by 3 bases and J by 8 bases, 2 bases remained unmatched. CDR3 size: 14 residues. Germline assignment: CDR1 LNHDA and CDR2 SQIVND (reference sequence). The CDR3 DNA sequence: TGTGCCAGTAGTATCCTAGCGGGAGGGGATGAGCAGTTCTTC. Residues: CASSILAGGDEQFF. Combining the CDR3 with reference TRBV19 and TRBJ2-1 gives the whole variable domain DGGITQSPKYLFRKEGQNVTLSCEQNLNHDAMYWYRQDPGQGLRLIYYSQIVNDFQKGDIAEGYSVSREKKESFPLTVTSAQKNPTAFYLCASSILAGGDEQFFGPGTRLTVL.

The chain has TRBV12-3 or TRBV12-4 and TRBJ2-2, with 10 bases aligning to TRBD1. V lost 6 bases to trimming and J lost 4 bases; unmatched junction nucleotides: 8. The CDR3 length is 16 residues. CDR3 in amino acids: CASSVDRGLSTGELFF. CDR3 in DNA: TGTGCCAGCAGCGTAGACAGGGGGCTTAGCACCGGGGAGCTGTTTTTT.

V usage is TRBV3-1 and J usage is TRBJ1-3; D remains unclear. The CDR3 length is 16 residues. Germline V lookup: CDR1 LGHDT, CDR2 YNNKEL (reference sequence). The V end was cut by 0 bases, the J end by 2 bases, with 11 bases between. CDR3: CASSQDTEGPGNTIYF. The DNA for the CDR3 is TGTGCCAGCAGCCAAGATACGGAGGGTCCTGGAAACACCATATATTTT.

To note about this clonotype: Sequence at one end of the junction differs from germline and may be a read error. This chain joins TRBV5-1 and TRBJ2-7; D possibly corresponds to TRBD1 (6 bases). Per the germline V gene, CDR1 is SGHRS and CDR2 is YFSETQ. The CDR3 is 13 residues long. CDR3 bases: TGCGCCAGCAGCGAGGACAGCCTCTCCGCGCAGTCCTTC. Its protein is CASSEDSLSAQSF.

This clonotype appeared a few times. The chain uses TRBV14 and TRBJ2-7; TRBD2 agrees at 11 bases. J gave up 3 bases and V 0 bases, and 4 bases lay outside the gene matches. There are 16 residues in the CDR3. Per the germline V gene, CDR1 is SGHDN and CDR2 is FVKESK. CDR3 region: CASSQDLGLAGYEQYF. CDR3 in DNA: TGTGCCAGCAGCCAAGATCTTGGACTAGCGGGCTACGAGCAGTACTTC.

This clonotype was counted ten times or more. The chain recombines TRBV7-9 with TRBJ1-5; 11 nucleotides agree with TRBD1. The V segment lost 5 bases and the J segment 0 bases; nucleotides outside the gene matches: 9. This CDR3 region has 18 residues. CDR1 and CDR2 from the germline V gene are SEHNR and FQNEAQ (reference sequence). The CDR3 DNA follows: TGTGCCAGCAGCCTTACTGGGACAGGGGGTAATAGCAATCAGCCCCAGCATTTT. Its translation: CASSLTGTGGNSNQPQHF.

V and J are TRBV2 and TRBJ2-3; no definite D call. Germline V gene lookup returns CDR1 SNHLY and CDR2 FYNNEI. This CDR3 has 11 residues. The ends were cut back, 8 bases at V and 5 bases at J, with 8 bases in the middle. DNA for the CDR3: TGTGCCAGCGAAGTGGTAGATACGCAGTATTTT. Protein product: CASEVVDTQYF.

This clonotype has at least ten counts. Germline and junction disagree at one end, which may indicate a read error. The chain uses TRBV7-6 and TRBJ2-3; D is perhaps TRBD1 (5 bases). CDR3 length: 11 amino acids. CDR1 is SGHVS, CDR2 FNYEAQ, per germline. The CDR3: CASSLGQGIHF. The CDR3 nucleotides read TGTGCCAGCAGCTTAGGGCAGGGTATTCATTTT.